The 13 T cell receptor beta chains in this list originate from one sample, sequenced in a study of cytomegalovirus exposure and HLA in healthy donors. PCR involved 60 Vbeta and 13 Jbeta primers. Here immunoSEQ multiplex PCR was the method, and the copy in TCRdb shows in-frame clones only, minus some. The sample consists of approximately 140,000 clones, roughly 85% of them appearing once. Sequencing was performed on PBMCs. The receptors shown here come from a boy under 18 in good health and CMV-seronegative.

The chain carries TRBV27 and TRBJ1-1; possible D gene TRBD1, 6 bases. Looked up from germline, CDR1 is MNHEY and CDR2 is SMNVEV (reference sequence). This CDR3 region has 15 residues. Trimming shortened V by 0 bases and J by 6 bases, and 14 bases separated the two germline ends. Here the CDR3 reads CASSLSTVQGAEAFF. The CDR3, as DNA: TGTGCCAGCAGTTTATCGACCGTACAGGGCGCTGAAGCTTTCTTT.

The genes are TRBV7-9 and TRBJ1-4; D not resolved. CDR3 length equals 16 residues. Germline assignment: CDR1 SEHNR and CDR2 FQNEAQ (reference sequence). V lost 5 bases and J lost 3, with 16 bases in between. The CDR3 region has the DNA TGTGCCAGCAGCCCAGGCGTTACGGGATCTAATGAAAAACTGTTTTTT. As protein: CASSPGVTGSNEKLFF.

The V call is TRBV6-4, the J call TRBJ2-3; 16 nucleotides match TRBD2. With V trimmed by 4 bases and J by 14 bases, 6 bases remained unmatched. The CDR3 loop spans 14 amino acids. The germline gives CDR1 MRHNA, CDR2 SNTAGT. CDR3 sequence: CASSAGLAGGPTYF. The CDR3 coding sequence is TGTGCCAGCAGTGCGGGACTAGCGGGAGGGCCTACGTATTTT.

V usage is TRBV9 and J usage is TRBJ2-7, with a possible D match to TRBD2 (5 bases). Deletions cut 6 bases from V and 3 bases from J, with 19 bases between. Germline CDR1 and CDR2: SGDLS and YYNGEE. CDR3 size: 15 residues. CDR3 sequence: CASNPRHGMIYEQYF. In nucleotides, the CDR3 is TGTGCCAGCAACCCCCGACACGGGATGATCTACGAGCAGTACTTC.

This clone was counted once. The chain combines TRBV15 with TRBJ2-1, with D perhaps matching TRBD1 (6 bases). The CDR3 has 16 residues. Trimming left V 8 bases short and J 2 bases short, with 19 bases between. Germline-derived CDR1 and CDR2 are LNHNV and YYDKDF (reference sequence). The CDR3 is CATGVRGTSAYNEQFF. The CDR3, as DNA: TGTGCCACCGGCGTAAGGGGGACCTCGGCCTACAATGAGCAGTTCTTC.

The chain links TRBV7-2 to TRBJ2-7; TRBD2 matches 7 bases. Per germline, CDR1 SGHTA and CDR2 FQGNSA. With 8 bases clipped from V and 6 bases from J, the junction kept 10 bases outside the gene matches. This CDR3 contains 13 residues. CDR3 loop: CASGRGGEGEQYF. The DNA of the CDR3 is TGTGCCAGCGGACGGGGTGGGGAGGGCGAGCAGTACTTC. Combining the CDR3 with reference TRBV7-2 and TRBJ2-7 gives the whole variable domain GAGVSQSPSNKVTEKGKDVELRCDPISGHTALYWYRQSLGQGLEFLIYFQGNSAPDKSGLPSDRFSAERTGGSVSTLTIQRTQQEDSAVYLCASGRGGEGEQYFGPGTRLTVT.

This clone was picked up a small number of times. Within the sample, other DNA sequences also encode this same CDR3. The CDR3 DNA reads TGTGCCAGTAGTATAGGGGGGGGCACCGGGGAGCTGTTTTTT. Protein: CASSIGGGTGELFF. The chain uses TRBV19 and TRBJ2-2, with 7 bases that match TRBD2. The CDR3 consists of 14 residues. The V gene's germline CDR1 is LNHDA and CDR2 SQIVND (reference sequence). The V gene end was trimmed by 1 base and the J gene end by 4 bases; junction bases not matched to a gene: 0.

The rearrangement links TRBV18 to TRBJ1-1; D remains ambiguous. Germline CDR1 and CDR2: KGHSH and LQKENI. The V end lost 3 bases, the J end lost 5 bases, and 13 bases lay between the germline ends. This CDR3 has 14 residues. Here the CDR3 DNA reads TGTGCCAGCTCACCCCAGACGGGGAGGACTGAAGCTTTCTTT. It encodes CASSPQTGRTEAFF.

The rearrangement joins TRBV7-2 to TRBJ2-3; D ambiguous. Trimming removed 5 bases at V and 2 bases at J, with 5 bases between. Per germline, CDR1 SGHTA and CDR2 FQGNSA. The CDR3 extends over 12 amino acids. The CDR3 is CASSPYTDTQYF. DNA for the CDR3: TGTGCCAGCAGCCCGTACACAGATACGCAGTATTTT.

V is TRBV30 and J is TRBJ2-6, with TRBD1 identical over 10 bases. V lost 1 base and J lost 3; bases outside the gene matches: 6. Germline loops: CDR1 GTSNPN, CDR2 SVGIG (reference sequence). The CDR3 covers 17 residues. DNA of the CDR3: TGTGCCTGGAGTGCCCGACAGGGGGCAGGTGGGGCCAACGTCCTGACTTTC. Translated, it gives CAWSARQGAGGANVLTF.

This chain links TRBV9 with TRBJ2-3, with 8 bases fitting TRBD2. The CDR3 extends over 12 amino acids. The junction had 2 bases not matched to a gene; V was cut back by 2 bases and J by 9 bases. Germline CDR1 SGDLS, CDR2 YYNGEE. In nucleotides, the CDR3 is TGTGCCAGCAGCGTGGAGCGGGAGACGCAGTATTTT. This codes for CASSVERETQYF.

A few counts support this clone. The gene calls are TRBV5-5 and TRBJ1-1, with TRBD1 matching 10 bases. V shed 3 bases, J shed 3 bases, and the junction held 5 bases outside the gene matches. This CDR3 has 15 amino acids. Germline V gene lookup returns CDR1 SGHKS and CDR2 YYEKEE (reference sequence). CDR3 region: CASSWGDRGHTEAFF. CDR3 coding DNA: TGTGCCAGCAGCTGGGGGGACAGGGGACACACTGAAGCTTTCTTT.

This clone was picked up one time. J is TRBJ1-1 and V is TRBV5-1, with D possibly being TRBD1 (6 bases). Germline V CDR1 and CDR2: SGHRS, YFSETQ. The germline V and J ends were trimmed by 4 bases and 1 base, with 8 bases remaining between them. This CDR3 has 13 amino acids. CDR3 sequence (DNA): TGCGCCAGCAGCAGGGGGGGGAACACTGAAGCTTTCTTT. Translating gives CASSRGGNTEAFF.